Reported below is one T cell receptor (beta chain). Authors' methods: Reference gene primer amplification gave nucleated cell count estimates. Repertoires were generated with immunoSEQ multiplex PCR, while TCRdb's copy carries only in-frame clones and drops some. V, J and clone size were drawn from that table, and D and trimming were deduced from the DNA. There are 150,000 to 200,000 clones in the sample; about 81% occur only once, and approximately 18% lies in the top ten. The data belong to a study of blood T cell repertoires in COVID-19. Turning to the study itself: Sample material is recorded as cDNA or gDNA derived from T cells, B-cell-depleted T cells, or PBMCs.

The V and J ends lost 2 bases and 0 bases respectively, with 11 bases between them. The germline gives CDR1 SGHVS, CDR2 FQNEAQ. The CDR3 has 16 residues. The sample taken for sequencing was peripheral blood. This TCR was sampled from a woman aged 80 or over with acute or convalescent COVID-19. V is TRBV7-8 and J is TRBJ1-3; D gene uncertain. CDR3 protein: CASSLNNVDSGNTIYF. The CDR3, as DNA: TGTGCCAGCAGCTTAAATAACGTAGACTCTGGAAACACCATATATTTT.